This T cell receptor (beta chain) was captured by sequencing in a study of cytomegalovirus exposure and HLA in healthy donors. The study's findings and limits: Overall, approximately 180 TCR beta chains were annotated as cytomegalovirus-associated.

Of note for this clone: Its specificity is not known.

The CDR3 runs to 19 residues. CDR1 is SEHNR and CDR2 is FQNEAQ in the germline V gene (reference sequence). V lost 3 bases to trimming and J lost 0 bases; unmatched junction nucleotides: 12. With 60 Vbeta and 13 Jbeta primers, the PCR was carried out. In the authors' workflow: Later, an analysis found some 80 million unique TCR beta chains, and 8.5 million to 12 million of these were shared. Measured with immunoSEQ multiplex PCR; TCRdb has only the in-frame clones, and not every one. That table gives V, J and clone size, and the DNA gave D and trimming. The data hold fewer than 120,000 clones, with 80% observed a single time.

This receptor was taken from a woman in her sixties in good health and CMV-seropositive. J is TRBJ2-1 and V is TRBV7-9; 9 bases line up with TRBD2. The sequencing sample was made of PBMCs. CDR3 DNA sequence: TGTGCCAGCAGCTTGGCCCGAGCGGGAGGATTCCGCTCCTACAATGAGCAGTTCTTC. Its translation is CASSLARAGGFRSYNEQFF.